This TCR beta chain is from a study of vaccination effects on CD4 cells after COVID-19. Findings and limits, study-wide: In the late period after vaccination, infection- and vaccine-induced clones contracted markedly. Only a single clone (1 of 255 vaccine-induced clones in healthy vaccinees) cross-reacted with common cold coronaviruses.

Sequenced by immunoSEQ multiplex PCR; TCRdb stores in-frame clones only, minus some. The sample comprises more than 40,000 clones, 74% of which are singletons, and over 12% rests with the top ten. CDR3 length: 13 residues. Germline values: CDR1 SGDLS, CDR2 YYNGEE. Trimming took off 0 bases at V and 5 bases at J, with 8 bases between the two ends. Notes on this clone: Its antigen is not known.

Using viral peptide pools, the ViraFEST assay grew out antigen-specific CD4+ T cells prior to sequencing. Culture proceeded for 10 days, and CD4+ T cells were then isolated. Two-dose BNT162b2 or mRNA-1273 vaccination was given to participants. Vaccinees lacked prior SARS-CoV-2 infection and tested negative for nucleocapsid antibodies. J is TRBJ2-5 and V is TRBV9; perhaps TRBD1 as D (5 bases). This receptor was taken from a human donor who received a COVID-19 vaccine. Here the sequenced sample was CD4+ T cells from PBMCs cultured with HCoV-OC43 spike peptides, taken after COVID-19 vaccination. The sample's subset: HCoV-OC43 spike overlapping peptide pool stimulation. The CDR3 loop is CASSVGTIETQYF. CDR3 bases: TGTGCCAGCAGCGTAGGGACAATCGAGACCCAGTACTTC. The whole variable domain, filled in from reference TRBV9 and TRBJ2-5, reads DSGVTQTPKHLITATGQRVTLRCSPRSGDLSVYWYQQSLDQGLQFLIQYYNGEERAKGNILERFSAQQFPDLHSELNLSSLELGDSALYFCASSVGTIETQYFGPGTRLLVL.